This T cell receptor (beta chain) is drawn from a study of T-cell reconstitution after alpha-beta-depleted transplantation in children. General observations from the study: Surviving recipient T cells and thymic progenitors underlay high day-60 TCRbeta diversity in some patients.

The CDR3 runs 13 residues. V dropped 6 bases and J dropped 2 bases, with 8 bases sitting between them. Germline CDR1 and CDR2: PRHDT and FYEKMQ (reference sequence). This clonotype was seen only a few times. Its antigen is not identified. Unique molecular identifiers were built into the TCRbeta library. One entry per CDR3 protein, called by TCRdb with MiXCR from the PCR reads. The profile covers thousands of distinct CDR3 sequences, with approximately 19% appearing a single time and roughly 50% taken by the ten largest. The chain uses TRBV13 and TRBJ1-3; D is undetermined. The receptor was isolated from a male patient aged 2-15 years who had a stem cell transplant for acute lymphoblastic leukemia, so the T cells may come from the graft donor. Material: PBMCs, mostly from graft donor cells, obtained 180 days after TCRalphabeta/CD19-depleted stem cell transplant. CDR3: CASRVNPGNTIYF. The CDR3 nucleotides are TGTGCCAGCAGGGTAAATCCTGGAAACACCATATATTTT.